The T cell receptor (beta chain) described here comes from a study of cytomegalovirus exposure and HLA in healthy donors. About the study: The Caucasian-associated ancestry cluster contained around four fifths of the 300 to 450 genotyped donors. General study results and limits: In a later analysis, V- and J-gene trimming of beta chains associated with a DCLRE1C missense variant, replicated independently.

60 Vbeta and 13 Jbeta primers were used in PCR. TCRdb's copy holds only in-frame clones and misses some; the assay was immunoSEQ multiplex PCR. The sample has 100,000 or so clones; more than 60% are singletons. This clone was counted a single time. What it recognizes is unknown. Each of the donors was a healthy bone marrow donor. Trimming left V 3 bases short and J 6 bases short, with 12 bases between. Germline V gives CDR1 MNHEY, CDR2 SMNVEV (reference sequence). The CDR3 totals 13 residues. Sequencing input: PBMCs. This clonotype was sampled from a male donor in good health and CMV-seronegative. The chain links TRBV27 to TRBJ2-7; unclear D gene. The CDR3 bases are TGTGCCAGCAGTTTGCAATTGGGCCCCGAGCAGTACTTC. Translation: CASSLQLGPEQYF.